This T cell receptor (beta chain) derives from a study of molecular identifiers for immune sequencing clone quantification. Sorting selected naive CD8 T cells with a CD8+CD4-CCR7+CD45RA+ phenotype. Via MiXCR, TCRdb re-called the PCR reads, giving one row per CDR3 protein. The sample has roughly 90,000 distinct CDR3 sequences; under 20% are singletons. This clonotype showed up many times. The germline V gene has CDR1 SGHDT and CDR2 YYEEEE. CDR3 length: 17 residues. The V and J ends lost 4 bases and 0 bases respectively, with 19 bases between them. This rearrangement joins TRBV5-6 to TRBJ1-2; possibly TRBD1 for D (6 bases). The source material was naive CD8+ T cells from blood, with Jurkat cell RNA spiked in. Subset meaning: FACS-sorted CD8+CD4-CCR7+CD45RA+ naive T cells. This receptor was taken from a human donor in good health. Some libraries in this study had Jurkat cell RNA spiked in. CDR3 protein: CASSHRDTRYTNYGYTF. In nucleotides, the CDR3 is TGTGCCAGCAGCCACCGGGACACGCGTTATACTAACTATGGCTACACCTTC.